Listed below are T cell receptor beta chains from one sample, sequenced in a study of shared clonotypes between healthy human individuals. Repertoires were generated with immunoSEQ multiplex PCR, while TCRdb's copy carries only in-frame clones and drops some. Of some 2.4 million clones in the sample, approximately 93% were seen once. The source material was naive CD4+ T cells from PBMCs. The receptors were gathered from a man between 18 and 35 years old in good health. Some clones in this sample may be carry-over from other donors' samples. CDR3s include the opening cysteine and the closing phenylalanine or tryptophan. The D gene is left open where the match is weak. Clone sizes are given selectively: once, few, many, or a class where the clone is expanded.

j_call v_call clone_size d_call cdr3_aa cdr3_nt
TRBJ2-3 TRBV27 . TRBD2 CASKNLGLAGARGTQYF TGTGCCAGCAAAAATTTGGGATTAGCGGGGGCCCGTGGTACGCAGTATTTT
TRBJ1-5 TRBV29-1 . . CSVYKSRWLIPGPGGFNQPQHF TGCAGCGTTTATAAGTCTAGGTGGTTGATCCCGGGGCCAGGAGGTTTCAATCAGCCCCAGCATTTT
TRBJ2-5 TRBV13 once TRBD2 CASSLVSPAGAAVTQYF TGTGCCAGCAGCTTAGTCAGTCCAGCGGGAGCGGCGGTGACCCAGTACTTC
TRBJ1-3 TRBV27 . . CASSLSGGHYSGNTIYF TGTGCCAGCAGTTTATCCGGGGGCCACTACTCTGGAAACACCATATATTTT
TRBJ2-7 TRBV7-2 few . CASSLVPGNSEQYF TGTGCCAGCAGCTTAGTGCCAGGAAATTCCGAGCAGTACTTC
TRBJ1-2 TRBV30 . . CAWSVPRAVYGYTF TGTGCCTGGAGTGTCCCCAGGGCCGTCTACGGCTACACCTTC
TRBJ2-6 TRBV5-1 . . CASSPGPSGANVLTF TGCGCCAGCAGCCCGGGACCCTCTGGGGCCAACGTCCTGACTTTC
TRBJ2-1 TRBV6-1 . TRBD2 CASSELPSGRSYNEQFF TGTGCCAGCAGTGAACTGCCTAGCGGGAGGTCCTACAATGAGCAGTTCTTC
TRBJ2-5 TRBV2 . . CASTPGETQYF TGTGCCAGCACGCCCGGGGAGACCCAGTACTTC
TRBJ2-5 TRBV9 once . CASSFSTSAAQETQYF TGTGCCAGCAGCTTTTCCACTAGTGCGGCCCAAGAGACCCAGTACTTC
TRBJ2-2 TRBV9 . . CASSASPGGELFF TGTGCCAGCAGCGCCTCACCCGGCGGGGAGCTGTTTTTT
TRBJ2-3 TRBV27 few TRBD2 CASAWGGVVGPTSTDTQYF TGTGCCAGCGCATGGGGAGGGGTGGTCGGCCCTACTAGCACAGATACGCAGTATTTT
TRBJ2-7 TRBV4-2 . TRBD2 CASSQQGTSGTRQGEQYF TGTGCCAGCAGCCAGCAAGGAACTAGCGGGACCCGACAGGGCGAGCAGTACTTC
TRBJ1-4 TRBV5-4 . TRBD1 CASSLDRGREKLFF TGTGCCAGCAGCTTGGACAGGGGGCGTGAAAAACTGTTTTTT
TRBJ1-1 TRBV6-1 . . CASSEMGVSTEAFF TGTGCCAGCAGTGAAATGGGGGTTAGCACTGAAGCTTTCTTT
TRBJ1-1 TRBV29-1 few . CSVVLPGLDTEAFF TGCAGCGTTGTTCTTCCGGGGTTGGACACTGAAGCTTTCTTT
TRBJ2-7 TRBV5-6 . TRBD2 CASSVLADTYEQYF TGTGCCAGCAGCGTACTAGCGGATACCTACGAGCAGTACTTC
TRBJ2-7 TRBV7-3 once . CASSPAYGDYEQYF TGTGCCAGCAGCCCCGCTTATGGGGACTACGAGCAGTACTTC
TRBJ2-3 TRBV10-3 . TRBD2 CAIKERTSGSGADTQYF TGTGCCATCAAGGAGAGGACTAGCGGGAGCGGGGCAGATACGCAGTATTTT
TRBJ1-2 TRBV6-4 . . CASSRQGTYGYTF TGTGCCAGCAGTCGGCAGGGCACCTATGGCTACACCTTC
TRBJ2-5 TRBV7-2 . . CASSAYQETQYF TGTGCCAGCAGCGCCTACCAAGAGACCCAGTACTTC
TRBJ2-6 TRBV14 . . CASSSSSGANVLTF TGTGCCAGCAGCAGCAGCTCTGGGGCCAACGTCCTGACTTTC
TRBJ1-5 TRBV19 . . CASSSGGVQPQHF TGTGCCAGTAGTTCGGGGGGCGTGCAGCCCCAGCATTTT
TRBJ1-1 TRBV7-2 . TRBD1 CASSLNPTGGTEAFF TGTGCCAGCAGCTTAAATCCGACAGGGGGCACTGAAGCTTTCTTT
TRBJ2-5 TRBV29-1 once . CSVYSLLQWSDRETQYF TGCAGCGTTTATTCCCTCCTCCAGTGGAGCGACCGCGAGACCCAGTACTTC
TRBJ2-5 TRBV6-1 . TRBD1 CASKWDRGRETQYF TGTGCCAGCAAGTGGGACAGGGGGCGGGAGACCCAGTACTTC
TRBJ1-5 TRBV7-9 few . CASSPVTSNQPQHF TGTGCCAGCAGCCCCGTGACTAGCAATCAGCCCCAGCATTTT
TRBJ1-2 TRBV6-1 . TRBD1 CASARDRGDYGYTF TGTGCCAGCGCCCGGGACAGGGGGGACTATGGCTACACCTTC
TRBJ2-3 TRBV4-1 . TRBD2 CASSQEEGGRGTDTQYF TGCGCCAGCAGCCAAGAGGAGGGAGGGCGAGGCACAGATACGCAGTATTTT
TRBJ2-7 TRBV7-8 . . CASSLGRGSYEQYF TGTGCCAGCAGCTTAGGAAGGGGCTCCTACGAGCAGTACTTC
TRBJ1-2 TRBV5-3 . . CARSNTAYGYTF TGTGCCAGAAGCAACACAGCCTATGGCTACACCTTC
TRBJ2-7 TRBV6-5 . . CASSSGDFRSYEQYF TGTGCCAGCAGTTCCGGGGACTTCCGTTCCTACGAGCAGTACTTC